This T cell receptor beta chain was identified during a study of CD8 T cells in Susac syndrome. This CDR3 is 14 amino acids long. The germline V gene encodes CDR1 KGHDR and CDR2 SFDVKD. Trimming stripped 8 bases from V and 7 bases from J, with 16 bases between. This clonotype was seen only once. Purification of the CD8+ and CD4+ T cells relied on negative isolation, and TEMRA cells underwent FACS enrichment. Reverse transcription used roughly 0.5 to 1 ug RNA and random hexamers. MiXCR, applied by TCRdb to the immunoSEQ multiplex PCR reads, yields one record per CDR3 protein. This sample yields about 200,000 distinct CDR3 sequences, of which roughly 96% are seen a single time; 0.093% belongs to the top ten.

Source material: CD4+ T cells from PBMCs. The chain joins TRBV24-1 to TRBJ2-2; D perhaps matches TRBD2 (6 bases). The TCR originated in a human donor with multiple sclerosis. The CDR3 DNA reads as TGTGCCACCACCCTGGGGGGTGGCCACGGGGAGCTGTTTTTT. The encoded protein is CATTLGGGHGELFF.